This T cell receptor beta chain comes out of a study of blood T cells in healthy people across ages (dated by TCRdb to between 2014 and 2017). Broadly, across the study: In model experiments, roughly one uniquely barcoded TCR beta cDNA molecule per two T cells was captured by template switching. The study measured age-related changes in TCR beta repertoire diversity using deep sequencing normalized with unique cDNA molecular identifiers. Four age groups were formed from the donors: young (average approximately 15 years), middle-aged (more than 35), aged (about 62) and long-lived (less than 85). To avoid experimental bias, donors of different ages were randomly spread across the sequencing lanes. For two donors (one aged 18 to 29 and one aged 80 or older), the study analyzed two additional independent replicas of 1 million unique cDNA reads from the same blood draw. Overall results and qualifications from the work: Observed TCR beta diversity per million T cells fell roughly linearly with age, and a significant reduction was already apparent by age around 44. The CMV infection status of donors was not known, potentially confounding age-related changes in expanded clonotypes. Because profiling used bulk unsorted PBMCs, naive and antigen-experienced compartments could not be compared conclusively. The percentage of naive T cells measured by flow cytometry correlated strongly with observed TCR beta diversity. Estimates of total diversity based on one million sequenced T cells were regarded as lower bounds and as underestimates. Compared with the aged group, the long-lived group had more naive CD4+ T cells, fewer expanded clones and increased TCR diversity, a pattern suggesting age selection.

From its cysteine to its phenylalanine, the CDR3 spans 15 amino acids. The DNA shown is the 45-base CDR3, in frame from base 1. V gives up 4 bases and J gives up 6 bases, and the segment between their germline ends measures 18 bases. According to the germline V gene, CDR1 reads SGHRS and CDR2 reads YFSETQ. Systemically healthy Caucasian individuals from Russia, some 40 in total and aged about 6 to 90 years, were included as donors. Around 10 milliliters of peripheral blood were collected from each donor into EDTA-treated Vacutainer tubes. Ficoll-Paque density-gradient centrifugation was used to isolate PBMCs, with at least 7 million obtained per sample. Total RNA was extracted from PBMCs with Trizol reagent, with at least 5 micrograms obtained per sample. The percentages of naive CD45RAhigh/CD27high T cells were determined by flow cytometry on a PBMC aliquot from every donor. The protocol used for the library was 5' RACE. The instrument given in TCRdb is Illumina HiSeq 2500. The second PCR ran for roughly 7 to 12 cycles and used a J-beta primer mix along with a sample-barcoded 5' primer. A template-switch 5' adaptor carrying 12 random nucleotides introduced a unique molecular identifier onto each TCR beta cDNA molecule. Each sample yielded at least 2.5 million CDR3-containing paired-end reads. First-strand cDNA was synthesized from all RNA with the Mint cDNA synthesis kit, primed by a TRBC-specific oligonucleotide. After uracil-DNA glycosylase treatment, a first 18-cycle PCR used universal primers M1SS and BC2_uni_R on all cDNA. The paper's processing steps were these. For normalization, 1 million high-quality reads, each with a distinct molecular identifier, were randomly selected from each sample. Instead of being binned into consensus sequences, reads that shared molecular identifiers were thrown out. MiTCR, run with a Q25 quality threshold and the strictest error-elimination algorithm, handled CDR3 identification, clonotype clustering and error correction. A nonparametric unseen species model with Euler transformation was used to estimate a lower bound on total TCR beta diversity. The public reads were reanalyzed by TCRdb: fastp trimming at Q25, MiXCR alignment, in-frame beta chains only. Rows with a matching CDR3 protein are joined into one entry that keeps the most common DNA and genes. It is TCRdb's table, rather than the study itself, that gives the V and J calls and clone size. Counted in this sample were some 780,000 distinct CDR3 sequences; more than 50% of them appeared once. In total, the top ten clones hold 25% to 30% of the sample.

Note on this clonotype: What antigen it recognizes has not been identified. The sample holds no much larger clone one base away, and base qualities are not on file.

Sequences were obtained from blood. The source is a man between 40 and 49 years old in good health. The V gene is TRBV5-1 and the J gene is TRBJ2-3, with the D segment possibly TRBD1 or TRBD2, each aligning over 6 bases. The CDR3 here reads CASSRWGARMDTQYF. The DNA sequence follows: TGCGCCAGCAGCCGTTGGGGGGCCCGTATGGATACGCAGTATTTT.